A selection of T cell receptor beta chains follows, all from one sample in a study of blood T cell repertoires in COVID-19. Assay used: immunoSEQ multiplex PCR; TCRdb lists only in-frame clones, some missing. The data contain some 51,000 clones, less than 90% of them seen just once; the ten biggest clones take up over 1%. Material for sequencing was peripheral blood. The receptors come from a man in his 60s with acute or convalescent COVID-19. Each CDR3 is given with its conserved first and last residue. The D gene is left open where the match is weak. Size values are once, few and many counts, or a class for expanded clones, and some rows have none.

>TRBJ2-1|TRBV7-8|.|.
TGTGCCAGCAGCAAAAGGTACGTAGGGGGCTCCTACAATGAGCAGTTCTTC
CASSKRYVGGSYNEQFF
>TRBJ1-6|TRBV6-5|.|.
TGTGCCAGCAGTCAGACATATCTTAATTCACCCCTCCACTTT
CASSQTYLNSPLHF
>TRBJ2-7|TRBV5-1|TRBD1|.
TGCGCCAGCAGCGAATCGGGACAGAGAGACGAGCAGTACTTC
CASSESGQRDEQYF
>TRBJ2-5|TRBV27|TRBD1|once
TGTGCCAGCAGTTCTATGACAGGGGGCACAGAGACCCAGTACTTC
CASSSMTGGTETQYF
>TRBJ1-3|TRBV5-5|.|.
TGTGCCAGCAGCTTGGTGGGAGGGACGAGCTCTGGAAACACCATATATTTT
CASSLVGGTSSGNTIYF
>TRBJ1-4|TRBV7-9|.|once
TGTGCCAGCAGCTTAGGCAGGGGCTCTAATGAAAAACTGTTTTTT
CASSLGRGSNEKLFF
>TRBJ1-6|TRBV27|.|.
TGTGCCAGCAGCCTTCCGCGGCAGGGTAATAATTCACCCCTCCACTTT
CASSLPRQGNNSPLHF
>TRBJ2-7|TRBV4-2|.|.
TGTGCCAGCAGCCAAGACTCCGGGACACTTCTCCCCACGTACTTC
CASSQDSGTLLPTYF
>TRBJ1-2|TRBV2|.|.
TGTGCCAGCAGTGAAGTAGCAAACTGGGGCTACACCTTC
CASSEVANWGYTF
>TRBJ2-2|TRBV18|.|.
TGTGCCAGCTCACCACGGACAGTGGGAGCCGGGGAGCTGTTTTTT
CASSPRTVGAGELFF
>TRBJ1-5|TRBV2|.|.
TGTGCCAGCGACACCGGCAGGGGCCACAATCAGCCCCAGCATTTT
CASDTGRGHNQPQHF
>TRBJ1-2|TRBV19|.|.
TGTGCCAGTATGGGAGGGTTCGGCTATGGCTACACCTTC
CASMGGFGYGYTF
>TRBJ1-4|TRBV5-6|.|.
TGTGCCAGCAGCTGGGGGACAAATTTTGCAACTAATGAAAAACTGTTTTTT
CASSWGTNFATNEKLFF
>TRBJ1-5|TRBV28|TRBD1|.
TGTGCCAGCAGGAGACAGGGTTTGGGTCAAGACCGCAATCAGCCCCAGCATTTT
CASRRQGLGQDRNQPQHF
>TRBJ2-2|TRBV19|.|.
TGTGCCAGTAGTACCCCCATCCGACTAGGGATCACCGGGGAGCTGTTTTTT
CASSTPIRLGITGELFF
>TRBJ2-5|TRBV19|TRBD1|.
TGTGCCAGTAGCTCGATAATGTCAGGGACAGGGAATGGGGAGACCCAGTACTTC
CASSSIMSGTGNGETQYF
>TRBJ1-2|TRBV9|TRBD1|.
TGTGCCAGCAGCGGACAGGGAAATGGCTACACCTTC
CASSGQGNGYTF
>TRBJ2-3|TRBV6-4|TRBD1|.
TGTGCCAGCAGCCCACGGACAGGGGGGTCAGATACGCAGTATTTT
CASSPRTGGSDTQYF
>TRBJ1-1|TRBV11-3|.|.
TGTGCCAGCAGCTTAGATTATGGTAGCCTAAACACTGAAGCTTTCTTT
CASSLDYGSLNTEAFF
>TRBJ2-7|TRBV2|.|.
TGTGCCAGCAGTTTCAGGATTACTAGCTACGAGCAGTACTTC
CASSFRITSYEQYF
>TRBJ1-1|TRBV6-2/TRBV6-3|.|.
TGTGCCAGCAGTTATGAATTCCGGGTACTACCTATGAACACTGAAGCTTTCTTT
CASSYEFRVLPMNTEAFF
>TRBJ2-3|TRBV5-4|TRBD1|.
TGTGCCAGCAGCGCTAGACAGGGGGCAGATACGCAGTATTTT
CASSARQGADTQYF
>TRBJ2-7|TRBV5-4|TRBD1|.
TGTGCCAGCAGCTGGGGACAGGGTCGCGACGAGCAGTACTTC
CASSWGQGRDEQYF
>TRBJ2-4|TRBV6-6|TRBD2|.
TGTGCCAGCAGTCCGGGAGGGGGGAACATTCAGTACTTC
CASSPGGGNIQYF
>TRBJ2-7|TRBV19|TRBD2|.
TGTGCCAGTAGTACCGAGCGGGGCTACACCTACGAGCAGTACTTC
CASSTERGYTYEQYF
>TRBJ2-7|TRBV4-2|.|.
TGTGCCAGCAGCCAAGAGAAACTAGCCCCCGAGCAGTACTTC
CASSQEKLAPEQYF
>TRBJ1-5|TRBV7-2|TRBD1|.
TGTGCCAGCAGCTTCCGGCAGGGGGCCGATCAGCCCCAGCATTTT
CASSFRQGADQPQHF
>TRBJ2-2|TRBV3-1/TRBV3-2|TRBD2|once
TGTGCCAGCAGCCAAGAAGTGGCGGGAGTCACCGGGGAGCTGTTTTTT
CASSQEVAGVTGELFF
>TRBJ1-2|TRBV9|TRBD1|.
TGTGCCAGCAGCGTAGGACAGGGGTGGACACCAAACTATGGCTACACCTTC
CASSVGQGWTPNYGYTF